This TCR beta chain was profiled in a study of T cells after yellow fever vaccination (dated by TCRdb to about 2019). About the full investigation: The SMART-Seq v4 Ultra Low Input RNA kit was used to prepare libraries from fractions with low cell numbers. Bulk TCR alpha and beta repertoires were sequenced longitudinally to track T-cell clones before and after primary and booster YFV17D yellow fever vaccination. Blood samples were taken at several timepoints before and after primary and secondary immunization, and bulk PBMC replicates and cell subsets were isolated. The cohort comprised two healthy male donors, one aged 18 to 30 and one aged 30 to 40 years.

For this chain, trimming is 9 bases at the V end and 2 bases at the J end, and the number of junction bases without a gene match is 18. Counted from cysteine to phenylalanine, this CDR3 has 18 amino acids. Of all the DNA, just the CDR3 is kept, 54 bases in frame from base 1. Reading the germline V gene (reference sequence) gives CDR1 LNHDA and CDR2 SQIVND. The treatment or condition label for this specimen denotes: live attenuated yellow fever vaccine strain. At each blood-draw timepoint, two biological replicates of bulk PBMCs were obtained. PBMCs were isolated from peripheral blood using a standard Ficoll-Paque protocol. RNA was extracted with TriZol from bulk PBMCs, CD4 and CD8 fractions, and dextramer-positive and dextramer-negative fractions. The investigation overall reported the following: Compared with the primary T-cell response, the secondary T-cell response was weaker but faster, peaking on day 5 rather than day 15. Computational filtering was needed because FACS-sorted repertoires could contain abundant contaminating clonotypes from the bulk population. Because the study included only a couple of donors, the extent to which the findings can be generalized is limited. After the booster, most of the clones that had expanded following primary vaccination were detected again (96% of CD4 and roughly 90% of CD8), which suggests that memory was broadly maintained. A small share of clonotypes occurred in both CD4 and CD8 compartments, likely arising from convergent recombination.

This clonotype was found a few times. The target of this receptor is not known. Nothing much larger sits one base from this clone, and base qualities are not available. Synthesis of TCR cDNA relied on 5'RACE template switching, a step that introduced a universal primer site along with unique molecular identifiers. Priming for cDNA synthesis came from both the TCR alpha and TCR beta constant segments. Library amplification used two PCR steps, and the second PCR step added sample barcodes and sequencing adapters. Sequencing of libraries was performed on Illumina HiSeq 2500 (2x100 bp) or NovaSeq (2x150 bp). Turning to the authors' computational methods: Demultiplexing of reads and collapsing into UMI consensus sequences were performed with MIGEC, and V(D)J alignment was carried out with MiXCR. Using edgeR on replicate PBMC samples, clonotypes were called vaccine-responding if FDR was below 0.01 and the log2 fold change was above 5 up to day 15. Each bulk clonotype was labeled CD4 or CD8 based on which sequenced repertoire, CD4 or CD8, contained the clonotype at higher abundance. TCRdb's own reprocessing of the public reads used fastp at Q25 and MiXCR and kept productive beta chains. One record per CDR3 amino acid sequence lists the most common genes and DNA. V and J calls and clone size were set by TCRdb, not the authors. This sample lists some 320,000 distinct CDR3 sequences; over 8% were detected once. The ten largest clones take up more than 15% of the sample.

The sample was PBMCs, taken on the day of the first yellow fever vaccination. This TCR derives from a man in his late teens or twenties who received the YFV17D yellow fever vaccine. Here the chain combines TRBV19 and TRBJ1-5, and 8 junction bases match TRBD1. The DNA is as follows: TGTGCCAGCCGATCCGACCAGGGGGCAATAAGAGGCAATCAGCCCCAGCATTTT. Its coded protein is CASRSDQGAIRGNQPQHF. Outside the CDR3, residues come from the reference TRBV19 and TRBJ1-5 proteins, so the full variable domain is: DGGITQSPKYLFRKEGQNVTLSCEQNLNHDAMYWYRQDPGQGLRLIYYSQIVNDFQKGDIAEGYSVSREKKESFPLTVTSAQKNPTAFYLCASRSDQGAIRGNQPQHFGDGTRLSIL.